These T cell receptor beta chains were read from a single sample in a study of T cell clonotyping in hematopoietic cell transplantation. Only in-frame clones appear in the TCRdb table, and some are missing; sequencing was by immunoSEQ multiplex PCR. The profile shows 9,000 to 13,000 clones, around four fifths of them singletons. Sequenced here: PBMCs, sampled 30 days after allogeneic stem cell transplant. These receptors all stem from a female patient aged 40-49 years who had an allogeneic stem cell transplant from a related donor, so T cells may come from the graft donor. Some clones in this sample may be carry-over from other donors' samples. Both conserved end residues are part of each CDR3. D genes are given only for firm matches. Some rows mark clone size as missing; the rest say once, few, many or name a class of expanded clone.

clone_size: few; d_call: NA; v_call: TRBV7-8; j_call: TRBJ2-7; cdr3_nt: TGTGCCAGCAGCTACCATCCGGGGGAGCAGTACTTC; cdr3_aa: CASSYHPGEQYF
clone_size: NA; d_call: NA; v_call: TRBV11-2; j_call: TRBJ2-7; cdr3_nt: TGTGCCAGCAGCTTAACCGGGACACTCTCCTACGAGCAGTACTTC; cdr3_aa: CASSLTGTLSYEQYF
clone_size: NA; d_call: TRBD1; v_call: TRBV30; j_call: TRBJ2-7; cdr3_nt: TGTGCCTGGAGAGCTGGGACAGGACCTGGCTACGAGCAGTACTTC; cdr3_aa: CAWRAGTGPGYEQYF
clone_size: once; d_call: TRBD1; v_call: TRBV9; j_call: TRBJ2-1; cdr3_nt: TGTGCCAGCGGATCGCGCCGTAAAGGGGGCGCGGAGAACAATGAGCAGTTCTTC; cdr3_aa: CASGSRRKGGAENNEQFF
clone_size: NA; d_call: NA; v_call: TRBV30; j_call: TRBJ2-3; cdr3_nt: TGTGCCTGGAGTGTTTGGGCAGTCACAGATACGCAGTATTTT; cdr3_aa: CAWSVWAVTDTQYF
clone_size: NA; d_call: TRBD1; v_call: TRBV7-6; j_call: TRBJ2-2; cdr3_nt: TGTGCCAGCAGCTCAACAGGGGGAGGCACCGGGGAGCTGTTTTTT; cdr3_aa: CASSSTGGGTGELFF
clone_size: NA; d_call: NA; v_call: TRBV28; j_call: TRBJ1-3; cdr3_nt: TGTGCCAGCAGTTTCAGGCCTGACGGTGGAAACACCATATATTTT; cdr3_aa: CASSFRPDGGNTIYF
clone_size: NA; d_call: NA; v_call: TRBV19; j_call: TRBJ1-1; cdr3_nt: TGTGCCAGTAGTATTCAAATGGGGGGGACCACTGAAGCTTTCTTT; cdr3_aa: CASSIQMGGTTEAFF
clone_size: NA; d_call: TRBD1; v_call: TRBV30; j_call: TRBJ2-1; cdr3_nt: TGTGCCTGGGAGGGGGACAGGGGGGGACCCAGTGAGCAGTTCTTC; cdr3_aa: CAWEGDRGGPSEQFF
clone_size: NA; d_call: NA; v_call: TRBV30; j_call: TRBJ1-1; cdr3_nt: TGTGCCTGGAGTGTCCCTTCTGAAGCTTTCTTT; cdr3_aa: CAWSVPSEAFF
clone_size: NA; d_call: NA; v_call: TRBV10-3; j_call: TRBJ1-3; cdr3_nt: TGTGCCATCTCGGCGGACGCGTCGGGAAACACCATATATTTT; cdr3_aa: CAISADASGNTIYF
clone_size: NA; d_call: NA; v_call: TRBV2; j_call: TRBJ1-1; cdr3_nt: TGTGCCAGCAGTGTAGCAGGCCACACTGAAGCTTTCTTT; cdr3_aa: CASSVAGHTEAFF
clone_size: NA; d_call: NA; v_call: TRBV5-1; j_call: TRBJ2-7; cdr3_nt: TGCGCCAGCACCCTCCTGGTAGGGTCCGAGCAGTACTTC; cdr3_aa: CASTLLVGSEQYF
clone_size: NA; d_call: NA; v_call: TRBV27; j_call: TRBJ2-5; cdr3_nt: TGTGCCAGCAGTTTATATGGGGGGCGCGAGACCCAGTACTTC; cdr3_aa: CASSLYGGRETQYF
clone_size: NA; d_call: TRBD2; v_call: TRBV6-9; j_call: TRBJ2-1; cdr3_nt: TGTGCCAGCAGTTATTCGCCCGGGAGGCCCACCAATGAGCAGTTCTTC; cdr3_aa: CASSYSPGRPTNEQFF
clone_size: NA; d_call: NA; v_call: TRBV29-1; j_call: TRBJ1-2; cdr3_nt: TGCAGCGTATGGACGAGTGGCGGCTATGGCTACACCTTC; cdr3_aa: CSVWTSGGYGYTF
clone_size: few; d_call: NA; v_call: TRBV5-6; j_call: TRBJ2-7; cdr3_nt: TGTGCCAGCAGCTTACCAGGGGAATCCTACGAGCAGTACTTC; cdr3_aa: CASSLPGESYEQYF
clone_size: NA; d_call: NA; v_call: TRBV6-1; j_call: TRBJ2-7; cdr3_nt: TGTGCCAGCAGTCTCCTCCTAGTCTACGAGCAGTACTTC; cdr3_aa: CASSLLLVYEQYF
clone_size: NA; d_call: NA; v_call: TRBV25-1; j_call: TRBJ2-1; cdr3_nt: TGTGCCAGCAGTGATGGGAGCTCGGGGTACAATGAGCAGTTCTTC; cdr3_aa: CASSDGSSGYNEQFF
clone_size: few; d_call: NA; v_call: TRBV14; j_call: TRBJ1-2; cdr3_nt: TGTGCCAGCAGCCAAGATTTGTACGGGCGGGGCTACACCTTC; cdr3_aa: CASSQDLYGRGYTF
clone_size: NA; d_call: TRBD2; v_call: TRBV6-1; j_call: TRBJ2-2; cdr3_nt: TGTGCCAGCAGGGCTATGGGGAGGGAAACCGGGGAGCTGTTTTTT; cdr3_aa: CASRAMGRETGELFF
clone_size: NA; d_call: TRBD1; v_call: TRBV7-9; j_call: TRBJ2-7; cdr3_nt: TGTGCCAGCAGCTTGGTCCCGGGACAGGTGACCTACGAGCAGTACTTC; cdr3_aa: CASSLVPGQVTYEQYF
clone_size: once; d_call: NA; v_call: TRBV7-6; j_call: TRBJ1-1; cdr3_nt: TGTGCCAGCAGTTCCTTAGGTGGTACTGAAGCTTTCTTT; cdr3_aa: CASSSLGGTEAFF
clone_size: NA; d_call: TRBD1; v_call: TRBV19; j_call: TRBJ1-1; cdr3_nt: TGTGCCAGTAGCAAGACAGGGGCGAACACTGAAGCTTTCTTT; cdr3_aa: CASSKTGANTEAFF
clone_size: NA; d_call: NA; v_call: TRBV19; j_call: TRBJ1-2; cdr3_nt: TGTGCCAGTAGTATAGATCATCCCACCGGGACGGTATATGGCTACACCTTC; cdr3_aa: CASSIDHPTGTVYGYTF
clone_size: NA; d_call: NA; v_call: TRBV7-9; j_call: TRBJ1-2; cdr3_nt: TGTGCCAGCAGCTTATCGGGGGCGGAGGGCTACACCTTC; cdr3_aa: CASSLSGAEGYTF
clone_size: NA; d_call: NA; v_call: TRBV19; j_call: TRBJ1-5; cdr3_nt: TGTGCCAGTAGTATAGATAACAGAAGCAATCAGCCCCAGCATTTT; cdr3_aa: CASSIDNRSNQPQHF
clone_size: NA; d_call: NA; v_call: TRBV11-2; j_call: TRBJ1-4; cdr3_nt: TGTGCCAGCAGCATGGACAGTTATGAAAAACTGTTTTTT; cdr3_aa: CASSMDSYEKLFF
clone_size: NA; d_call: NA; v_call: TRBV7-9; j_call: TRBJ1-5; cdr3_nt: TGTGCCAGCAGCTTGGGGTGGGCCAATCAGCCCCAGCATTTT; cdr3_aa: CASSLGWANQPQHF
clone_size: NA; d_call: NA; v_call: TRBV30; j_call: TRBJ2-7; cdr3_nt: TGTGCCTGGAGTGTAGAAGGGTACGAGCAGTACTTC; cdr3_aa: CAWSVEGYEQYF
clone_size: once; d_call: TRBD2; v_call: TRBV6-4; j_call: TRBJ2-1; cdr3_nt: TGTGCCAGCAGTGTTGCGGGAGGTCGGAATGAGCAGTTCTTC; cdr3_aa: CASSVAGGRNEQFF
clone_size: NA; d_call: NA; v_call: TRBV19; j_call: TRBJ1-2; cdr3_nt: TGTGCCAGTAGAAGGGGCAGTGGTCATGCTGGCTACACCTTC; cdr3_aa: CASRRGSGHAGYTF
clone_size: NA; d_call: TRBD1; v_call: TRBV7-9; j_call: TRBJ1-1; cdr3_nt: TGTGCCAGCAGCCTTGGGACAGAGGAAGCTTTCTTT; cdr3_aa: CASSLGTEEAFF
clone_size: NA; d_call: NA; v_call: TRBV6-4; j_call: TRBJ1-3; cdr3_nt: TGTGCCAGCAGTGAGGACGGATCTGGAAACACCATATATTTT; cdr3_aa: CASSEDGSGNTIYF
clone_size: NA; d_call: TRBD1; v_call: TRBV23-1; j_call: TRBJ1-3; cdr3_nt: TGCGCCAGCAGAACACCGGGACAGGGGCTGGACACCATATATTTT; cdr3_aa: CASRTPGQGLDTIYF
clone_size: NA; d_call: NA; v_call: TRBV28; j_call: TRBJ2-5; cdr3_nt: TGTGCCAGCAGAAGACCTCGGGAGACCCAGTACTTC; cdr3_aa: CASRRPRETQYF
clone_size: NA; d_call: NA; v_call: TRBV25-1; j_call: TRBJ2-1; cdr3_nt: TGTGCCAGCGAGAAAGGGGGATCCTACAATGAGCAGTTCTTC; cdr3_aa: CASEKGGSYNEQFF
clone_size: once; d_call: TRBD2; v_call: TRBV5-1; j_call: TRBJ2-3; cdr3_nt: TGCGCCAGCAGCCCGCTAGCGGGAGAGGAAGGTACGCAGTATTTT; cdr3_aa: CASSPLAGEEGTQYF
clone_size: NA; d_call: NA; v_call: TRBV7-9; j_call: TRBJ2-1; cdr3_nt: TGTGCCAGCAGCTTTCGTGGACGGGGGGCCGAGTCCTACAATGAGCAGTTCTTC; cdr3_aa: CASSFRGRGAESYNEQFF
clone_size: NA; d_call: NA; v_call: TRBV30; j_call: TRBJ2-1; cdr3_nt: TGTGCCTGGGCCCAGGTCCACGGCAATGAGCAGTTCTTC; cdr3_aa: CAWAQVHGNEQFF
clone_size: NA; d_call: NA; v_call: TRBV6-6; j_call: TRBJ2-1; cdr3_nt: TGTGCCAGCAGTTCCCCTCGATTCCCCTCCTACAATGAGCAGTTCTTC; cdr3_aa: CASSSPRFPSYNEQFF
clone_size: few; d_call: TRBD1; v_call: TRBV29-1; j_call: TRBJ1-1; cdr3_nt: TGCAGCGTAGCAGGGGGCATGAACACTGAAGCTTTCTTT; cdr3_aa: CSVAGGMNTEAFF
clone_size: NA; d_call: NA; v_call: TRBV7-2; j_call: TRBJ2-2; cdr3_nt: TGTGCCAGCAGCTCGCTAACGAACACCGGGGAGCTGTTTTTT; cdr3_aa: CASSSLTNTGELFF
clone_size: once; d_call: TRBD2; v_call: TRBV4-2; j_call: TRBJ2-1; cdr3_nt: TGTGCCAGCAGCCGAACAGCGGGAGACAATGAGCAGTTCTTC; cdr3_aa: CASSRTAGDNEQFF
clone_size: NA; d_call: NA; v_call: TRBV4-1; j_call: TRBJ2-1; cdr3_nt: TGCGCCAGCAGCTTCCTGGATCTGGGGGAGCAGTTCTTC; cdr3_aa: CASSFLDLGEQFF
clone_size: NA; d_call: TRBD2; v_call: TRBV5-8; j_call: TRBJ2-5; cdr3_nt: TGTGCCAGCAGCGCCCTTTCATGGACTAGCGGGTTACAAGAGACCCAGTACTTC; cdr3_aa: CASSALSWTSGLQETQYF
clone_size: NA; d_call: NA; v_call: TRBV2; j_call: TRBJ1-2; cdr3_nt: TGTGCCAGCAGTATTCTTACTAACTATGGCTACACCTTC; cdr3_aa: CASSILTNYGYTF
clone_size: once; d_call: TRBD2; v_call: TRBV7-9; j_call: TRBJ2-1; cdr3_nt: TGTGCCAGCAGCTTGGGGAGTGGCGGGAGTCGGAATGAGCAGTTCTTC; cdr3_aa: CASSLGSGGSRNEQFF
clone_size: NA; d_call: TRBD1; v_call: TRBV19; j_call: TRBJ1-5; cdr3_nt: TGTGCCAGTAGTACGGGGACAGGCGGAGGGCAGCCCCAGCATTTT; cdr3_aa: CASSTGTGGGQPQHF
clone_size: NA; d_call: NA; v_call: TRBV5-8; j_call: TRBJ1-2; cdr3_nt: TGTGCCAGCAGCTTGCCGCGTAACGCTGGTGGCTACACCTTC; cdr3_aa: CASSLPRNAGGYTF
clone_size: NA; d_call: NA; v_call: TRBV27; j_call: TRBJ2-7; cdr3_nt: TGTGCCAGCGGAACCTGGGGCAGCTACGAGCAGTACTTC; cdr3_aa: CASGTWGSYEQYF
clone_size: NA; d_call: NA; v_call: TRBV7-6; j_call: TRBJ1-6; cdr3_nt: TGTGCCAGCAGCTTAGCGGTGGGATTTAATTCACCCCTCCACTTT; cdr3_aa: CASSLAVGFNSPLHF
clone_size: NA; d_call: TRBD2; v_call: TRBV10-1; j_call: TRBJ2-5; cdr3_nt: TGCGCCACCTTCGGGTCTAGCGGGAGTGAGGAGACCCAGTACTTC; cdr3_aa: CATFGSSGSEETQYF
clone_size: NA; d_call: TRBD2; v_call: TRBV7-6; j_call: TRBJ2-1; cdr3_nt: TGTGCCAGCAGCCGACGGACTAGCGGGAGTGATGAGCAGTTCTTC; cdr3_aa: CASSRRTSGSDEQFF